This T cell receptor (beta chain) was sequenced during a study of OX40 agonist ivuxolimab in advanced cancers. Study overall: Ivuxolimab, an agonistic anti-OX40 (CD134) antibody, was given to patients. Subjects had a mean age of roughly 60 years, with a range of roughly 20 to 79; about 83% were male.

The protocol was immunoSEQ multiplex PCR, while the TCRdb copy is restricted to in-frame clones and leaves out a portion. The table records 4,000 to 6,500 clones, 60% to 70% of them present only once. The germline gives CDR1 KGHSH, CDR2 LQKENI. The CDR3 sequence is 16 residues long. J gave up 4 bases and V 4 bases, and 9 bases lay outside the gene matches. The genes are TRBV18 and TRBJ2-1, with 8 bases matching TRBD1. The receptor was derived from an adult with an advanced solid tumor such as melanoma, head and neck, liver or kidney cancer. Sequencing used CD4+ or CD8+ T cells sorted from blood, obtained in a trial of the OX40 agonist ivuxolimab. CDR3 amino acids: CASSQVDRGPYNEQFF. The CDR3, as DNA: TGTGCCAGCTCACAGGTCGACAGGGGACCTTACAATGAGCAGTTCTTC.